The T cell receptor (beta chain) described here comes from a study of CD4 T cells in relation to SARS-CoV-2 and coronaviruses (dated by TCRdb to 2020 to 2022). About the investigation overall: In the ViraFEST assay, PBMCs were cultured with antigen for around nine days, after which TCR beta CDR3s were sequenced to identify antigen-specific clonal expansions. An HIV-1 Nef peptide pool or a culture without peptide was used as the negative reference condition. Shared crossreactive spike epitopes were mapped to their HLA restriction using patient-derived lymphoblastoid cell lines. At the level of individual TCR clonotypes, the study measured memory CD4+ T cell crossreactivity between SARS-CoV-2 spike protein and common cold coronavirus spike proteins. The Adaptive Biotechnologies TCR-sequencing kit was used to sequence samples from three pre-COVID donors and the naive versus memory experiments, while other data came from Illumina-based sequencing. Expansion assays from other donors in the study were sequenced with a different, Illumina-based TCR-beta assay.

Points on this clone: Its antigen remains undetermined. No base quality information exists; no much larger clone differs at one position.

The library relied on the immunoSEQ multiplex PCR assay. The paper's processing steps were these. During preprocessing, nonproductive sequences were discarded, as were any CDR3s that did not begin with C, did not end with F or W, or were shorter than 7 amino acids. The MANAFEST web app was used to call antigen-specific clonotypes on the basis of expansion compared with the reference and with other culture wells. To be counted as positive, a clone had to show significant expansion compared with the reference culture, at an FDR below 0.05, in 2 of 3 replicate wells. For a clone to be considered positive, significant expansion relative to all other tandem wells and an odds ratio above 5 were also required. Pairwise Levenshtein distance, computed with the stringdist R package after three terminal residues were trimmed from each end, was used as the measure of CDR3 homology. In its TCRdb copy, this immuneACCESS table keeps in-frame sequences only and misses some clones. Where compared with another copy, unresolved V genes explain less than half of these, and the others have no known cause. D and trimming come from the DNA, and the V and J calls and clone size come from that table. The sample profile shows about 18,000 clones; approximately 81% of them were found once. The ten largest make up around 11% of the sample.

From the germline V gene, CDR1 is SGHTA and CDR2 is FQGNSA. Trimming removed 1 base from V and 4 bases from J; the gene matches leave 8 bases unexplained. From the cysteine up to the phenylalanine, the CDR3 has a length of 17 residues. The CDR3 DNA has 51 bases and is translated from base 1. The paper's findings and limits, for the study overall: Because the crossreactivity analysis focused on spike protein, crossreactivity against other viral proteins was not assessed. Memory CD4+ clonotypes crossrecognizing SARS-CoV-2 and at least one common cold coronavirus spike were found in 60% to 75% of donors. Because no donor provided both pre-pandemic and post-infection samples, tracing the source of pre-existing responses was limited. Compared with monoreactive clones, crossreactive clones had significantly weaker SARS-CoV-2-driven expansion, a result consistent with antigenic imprinting. The study was limited by small numbers of patients and tested TCRs.

CD4+ T cells from unexposed donors were collected before the COVID-19 pandemic (2011-2018). The EasySep CD4+ T cell isolation kit was used to isolate CD4+ T cells once the cultures had run for roughly eleven days. As far as cell numbers permitted, CD4+ T cells from unexposed donors were tested for reactivity against SARS-CoV-2 S and N as well as four spike pools from common cold coronaviruses. About 1.8 million PBMCs per well were cultured in IMDM with roughly 5.5% human AB serum and around 10 IU/ml IL-2. Half of the culture medium was replaced with fresh IL-2-containing medium on days 3 and 7. In general, triplicate replicate wells were used for every peptide culture condition. The leukapheresis product used for the unexposed donors was purchased from a commercial source. Ficoll-Paque PLUS gradient centrifugation was used to isolate PBMCs from leukapheresis product or whole blood. PBMCs were either cryopreserved at -140°C or used fresh in the expansion assay. The QIAamp Micro DNA Kit was used to extract genomic DNA from the CD4+ T cells.

Recombination connected TRBV7-2 to TRBJ2-1, with 9 bases aligning to TRBD2. This receptor was taken from a human donor in good health. The sequencing sample was made of CD4+ T cells from PBMCs, cultured in vitro. The encoded CDR3 is CASSLEVAGAPYNEQFF. The bases read TGTGCCAGCAGCTTAGAGGTAGCGGGAGCTCCTTACAATGAGCAGTTCTTC.